This entry lists 28 T cell receptor beta chains sequenced from one sample in a study of identical twins. One entry per CDR3 protein, called by TCRdb with MiXCR from the 5' RACE reads. The data contain hundreds of thousands of distinct CDR3 sequences, 5.5% to 6.5% of them singletons. Specimen: naive T cells sorted from blood. The receptors were gathered from a man aged 18 to 30 in good health.

This clonotype was counted only a few times. The chain uses TRBV3-1 and TRBJ2-3; D possibly corresponds to TRBD2 (6 bases). Trimming removed 6 bases at V and 8 bases at J, with 24 bases between. CDR3 length equals 16 residues. Germline-derived CDR1 and CDR2 are LGHDT and YNNKEL (reference sequence). The CDR3: CASSPKIFSGLFTQYF. The CDR3 DNA follows: TGTGCCAGCAGTCCGAAGATCTTCAGCGGGTTATTTACGCAGTATTTT.

The chain uses TRBV4-2 and TRBJ2-3; the D gene is possibly TRBD1 (7 bases). The CDR3 is made up of 13 amino acids. V was shortened by 8 bases and J by 2 bases, with 11 bases between the two germline ends. Germline V gene data show CDR1 as LGHNA and CDR2 as YNFKEQ. The CDR3 region has the DNA TGTGCCAGCCGCGGGACAGCCACAGATACGCAGTATTTT. Translated, it gives CASRGTATDTQYF.

The chain carries TRBV5-1 and TRBJ2-1, with D perhaps matching TRBD1 or TRBD2 (5 bases each). The germline CDR1 and CDR2 sequences are SGHRS and YFSETQ. The CDR3 spans 15 residues. Between the trimmed V and J ends, which lost 6 bases and 3 bases, there was a span of 16 bases. The CDR3 reads CASTRDQSGYNEQFF. The DNA of the CDR3 is TGCGCCAGCACCCGGGACCAATCGGGCTACAATGAGCAGTTCTTC.

This clonotype was seen a handful of times. The genes are TRBV30 and TRBJ1-5; D perhaps matches TRBD1 (6 bases). V shed 5 bases and J shed 6 bases, with 14 bases lying between them. This CDR3 has 13 amino acids. CDR1 and CDR2 (germline): GTSNPN, SVGIG (reference sequence). The CDR3 reads CAWGGGLGQPQHF. CDR3 nucleotide sequence: TGTGCCTGGGGAGGGGGACTGGGTCAGCCCCAGCATTTT.

In its sample, this clonotype was seen many times. It is likely a read error, because the conserved phenylalanine at the end of the CDR3 is missing. The chain couples TRBV6-5 to TRBJ1-1; D unresolved. The CDR3 covers 13 residues. Germline lookup yields CDR1 MNHEY and CDR2 SVGAGI. With 0 bases removed from V and 5 bases from J, the gap between germline ends came to 7 bases. For the CDR3, the DNA is TGTGCCAGCAGTTACTCTGGGAGAACTGAAGCTTTCCTT. Its protein product is CASSYSGRTEAFL.

In this sample, this clonotype turned up many times. CDR3 DNA sequence: TGTGCCATCAGAATGGGCGCCGGGGAGCTGTTTTTT. This sequence encodes CAIRMGAGELFF. The gene calls are TRBV10-3 and TRBJ2-2; D not certain. Trimming removed 6 bases at V and 6 bases at J, with 8 bases between. The CDR3 covers 12 residues. The germline CDR1 and CDR2 sequences are ENHRY and SYGVKD.

In its sample, this clonotype was seen a few times. V gene TRBV10-3 combines with J gene TRBJ2-1; D is unresolved. CDR3 size: 13 residues. Germline V gene sequence: CDR1 ENHRY, CDR2 SYGVKD. V was clipped by 0 bases and J by 10 bases, with 10 bases between them. This CDR3 is CAISESSGPEQFF. The DNA for the CDR3 is TGTGCCATCAGTGAGTCCTCGGGTCCCGAGCAGTTCTTC.

This clonotype was counted many times. The chain combines TRBV9 with TRBJ1-5; 8 positions match TRBD1. This CDR3 is built from 15 residues. The junction had 2 bases not matched to a gene; V was cut back by 1 base and J by 2 bases. Germline lookup yields CDR1 SGDLS and CDR2 YYNGEE. The CDR3, as DNA: TGTGCCAGCAGCGTATCAGGGGGCGGCAATCAGCCCCAGCATTTT. Amino acids: CASSVSGGGNQPQHF.

This clonotype occurred a few times. The rearrangement uses TRBV7-9 and TRBJ2-5, with 7 bases aligning to TRBD2. The trim removed 5 bases at V and 9 bases at J, leaving 15 bases unmatched. Germline V gene lookup returns CDR1 SEHNR and CDR2 FQNEAQ (reference sequence). This CDR3 contains 15 residues. DNA for the CDR3: TGTGCCAGCAGCGCCGCCGGGACTATAGCCAGCCCCCAGTACTTC. Translating it yields CASSAAGTIASPQYF.

This clonotype showed up many times. This CDR3 reads CASSRTDSGANVLTF. In nucleotides, the CDR3 is TGTGCCAGCAGTCGGACGGACTCTGGGGCCAACGTCCTGACTTTC. The V and J genes are TRBV6-1 and TRBJ2-6; D uncertain. The germline gives CDR1 MNHNS, CDR2 SASEGT. The CDR3 is 15 residues long. V was shortened by 5 bases and J by 0 bases, with 8 bases between the two germline ends.

Concerning this clonotype itself: A much larger clone differs from this one at a single base, so this may be a read error. Here the CDR3 omits its conserved ending phenylalanine or tryptophan, so a read error is the likely source. The V gene is TRBV7-9, the J gene TRBJ2-2; D may be TRBD2 (6 bases). Trimming took 3 bases from V and 4 from J, leaving 9 bases between them. From germline, CDR1 is SEHNR and CDR2 FQNEAQ (reference sequence). This CDR3 is 14 amino acids long. CDR3: CASSFARGTGELFV. The CDR3 DNA reads TGTGCCAGCAGCTTTGCGCGGGGCACCGGGGAGCTGTTTGTT.

The chain carries TRBV20-1 and TRBJ1-4, with D unclear. Germline assignment: CDR1 DFQATT and CDR2 SNEGSKA (reference sequence). The CDR3 consists of 13 residues. V was pared by 5 bases and J by 7 bases, with 14 bases between. The CDR3 loop reads CSAEGRGREKLFF. The CDR3 DNA is TGCAGTGCTGAGGGCCGGGGTCGTGAAAAACTGTTTTTT.

This chain links TRBV29-1 with TRBJ2-2; no clear D. The CDR3 loop spans 16 amino acids. Germline V lookup: CDR1 SQVTM, CDR2 ANQGSEA. The V end was cut by 5 bases, the J end by 1 base, with 17 bases between. CDR3 sequence reads: CSVRVPRQRNTGELFF. CDR3 DNA: TGCAGCGTTCGGGTCCCGCGCCAGAGGAACACCGGGGAGCTGTTTTTT.

This clonotype was seen repeatedly, ten times or more. The chain is built from TRBV7-7 and TRBJ2-5; TRBD2 agrees at 9 bases. CDR1 is SSHAT and CDR2 is FNYEAQ in the germline V gene (reference sequence). J lost 3 bases, V lost 2 bases, and 1 base had no gene match. The CDR3 runs to 14 residues. The CDR3 DNA reads TGTGCCAGCAGCTTACTAGCGGGAAAAGAGACCCAGTACTTC. It specifies CASSLLAGKETQYF. The complete variable domain, with remaining parts taken from reference TRBV7-7 and TRBJ2-5, reads GAGVSQSPRYKVTKRGQDVTLRCDPISSHATLYWYQQALGQGPEFLTYFNYEAQPDKSGLPSDRFSAERPEGSISTLTIQRTEQRDSAMYRCASSLLAGKETQYFGPGTRLLVL.

This clonotype was seen many times. The rearrangement links TRBV12-3 or TRBV12-4 to TRBJ1-1, with D possibly matching TRBD1 (6 bases). The CDR3 totals 14 residues. The germline V and J ends were trimmed by 3 bases and 1 base, with 9 bases remaining between them. CDR3 protein: CASSFTGSNTEAFF. DNA for the CDR3: TGTGCCAGCAGTTTTACAGGGTCGAACACTGAAGCTTTCTTT.

The chain carries TRBV10-3 and TRBJ2-6, with D possibly TRBD1 on 5 matching bases. Germline values: CDR1 ENHRY, CDR2 SYGVKD. There are 16 residues in the CDR3. The germline V and J ends were trimmed by 3 bases and 0 bases, with 9 bases remaining between them. CDR3: CAISDLTDSGANVLTF. The DNA of the CDR3 is TGTGCCATCAGTGACCTGACAGACTCTGGGGCCAACGTCCTGACTTTC.

This clonotype came up many times. This rearrangement joins TRBV24-1 to TRBJ2-1, with a possible D match to TRBD2 (6 bases). The germline V gene has CDR1 KGHDR and CDR2 SFDVKD. The CDR3 covers 16 residues. Trimming cost V 0 bases and J 7 bases, with 15 bases left between them. This CDR3 is CATSDLGGTNGNEQFF. The CDR3 nucleotides are TGTGCCACCAGTGATTTGGGAGGGACGAACGGGAATGAGCAGTTCTTC.

This clonotype was recorded a few times. The chain links TRBV10-3 to TRBJ2-3, with D possibly being TRBD2 (6 bases). The germline V gene encodes CDR1 ENHRY and CDR2 SYGVKD. V dropped 0 bases and J dropped 5 bases, with 9 bases sitting between them. The CDR3 contains 14 residues. CDR3 loop: CAISESLAGDTQYF. The DNA for the CDR3 is TGTGCCATCAGTGAGTCACTAGCAGGAGATACGCAGTATTTT.

This clonotype showed up many times. The rearrangement uses TRBV5-5 and TRBJ2-5, with D unresolved. The V end lost 0 bases, the J end lost 5 bases, and 8 bases lay between the germline ends. Germline V lookup: CDR1 SGHKS, CDR2 YYEKEE (reference sequence). The CDR3 covers 13 residues. This chain's CDR3 is CASSLGLSETQYF. As DNA, the CDR3 is TGTGCCAGCAGCTTGGGTTTATCGGAGACCCAGTACTTC.

The table lists this clonotype with a few counts. This chain uses TRBV2 with TRBJ2-7, with D possibly TRBD1 on 6 matching bases. The CDR3 is 14 amino acids. Germline lookup yields CDR1 SNHLY and CDR2 FYNNEI. Deletions cut 8 bases from V and 2 bases from J, with 16 bases between. The CDR3 sequence: CASGTDRRTYEQYF. The CDR3 DNA follows: TGTGCCAGCGGCACGGACAGAAGAACCTACGAGCAGTACTTC.

This clonotype was seen ten or more times. The chain couples TRBV20-1 to TRBJ2-7; 10 nucleotides match TRBD2. Germline CDR1 is DFQATT and CDR2 is SNEGSKA (reference sequence). Losses at the gene ends were 6 bases for V and 4 bases for J; bases not matched to a gene: 12. CDR3 length: 15 amino acids. The CDR3 bases are TGCAGTGCGCCACCTCTTCAAGCGGGAGGGTACGAGCAGTACTTC. Protein product: CSAPPLQAGGYEQYF.

This clonotype was counted many times. V and J are TRBV29-1 and TRBJ2-1; D gene uncertain. Germline assignment: CDR1 SQVTM and CDR2 ANQGSEA. The CDR3 has 11 residues. The V gene lost 6 bases and the J gene lost 4 bases, with 7 bases spanning the gap. The CDR3 region is CSVVPYNEQFF. CDR3 sequence (DNA): TGCAGCGTCGTGCCTTACAATGAGCAGTTCTTC.

This chain uses TRBV28 with TRBJ2-7; 10 positions match TRBD1. CDR1 and CDR2 from the germline V gene are MDHEN and SYDVKM. The V gene end was trimmed by 4 bases and the J gene end by 0 bases; junction bases not matched to a gene: 9. CDR3 length equals 17 residues. The CDR3 bases are TGTGCCAGCAGTTCGCCGGCGACAGGGGGCCTCTCCTACGAGCAGTACGTC. Protein sequence: CASSSPATGGLSYEQYV.

This clonotype was counted at least ten times. CDR3 amino acids: CSVGLAGTGTQYF. The CDR3 DNA sequence: TGCAGTGTGGGACTAGCGGGAACGGGGACCCAGTACTTC. The chain carries TRBV20-1 and TRBJ2-5; 13 bases align to TRBD2. After removal of 7 bases from V and 7 bases from J, the junction contained 6 bases not matched to a gene. Germline CDR1 and CDR2: DFQATT and SNEGSKA (reference sequence). This CDR3 is 13 amino acids long.

This clonotype was detected ten times or more. The chain uses TRBV30 and TRBJ1-4; D unclear. The CDR3 has 13 residues. Trimming shortened V by 0 bases and J by 8 bases, and 10 bases separated the two germline ends. The germline V gene has CDR1 GTSNPN and CDR2 SVGIG (reference sequence). CDR3 DNA sequence: TGTGCCTGGAGTGTACGGCAGCTCGAAAAACTGTTTTTT. Translated, it gives CAWSVRQLEKLFF.

This clonotype was observed a few times. This sequence joins TRBV12-3 or TRBV12-4 and TRBJ2-6; 9 bases are shared with TRBD1. With 5 bases clipped from V and 2 bases from J, the junction kept 4 bases outside the gene matches. The CDR3 extends over 16 amino acids. The CDR3 DNA reads TGTGCCAGCAGTCTCACAGGGGGCACTGGGGCCAACGTCCTGACTTTC. Translated: CASSLTGGTGANVLTF.

This clonotype occurred a few times. The chain couples TRBV30 to TRBJ1-1; 7 bases line up with TRBD1. The germline CDR1 and CDR2 sequences are GTSNPN and SVGIG (reference sequence). The CDR3 contains 11 residues. Trimming at V came to 5 bases and at J to 6 bases, leaving 3 bases not matched to a gene. Here the CDR3 DNA reads TGTGCCTGGGACAGGGCCCCTGAAGCTTTCTTT. Its translation: CAWDRAPEAFF.

This chain links TRBV12-5 with TRBJ1-1; 7 bases line up with TRBD1. Germline V gene data show CDR1 as LGHNT and CDR2 as FRNRAP. The CDR3 is 11 amino acids. The V segment lost 6 bases and the J segment 8 bases; nucleotides outside the gene matches: 3. The CDR3 DNA follows: TGTGCTAGTGGCCTGGACAGGGAAGCTTTCTTT. Translation: CASGLDREAFF. Combining the CDR3 with reference TRBV12-5 and TRBJ1-1 gives the whole variable domain DARVTQTPRHKVTEMGQEVTMRCQPILGHNTVFWYRQTMMQGLELLAYFRNRAPLDDSGMPKDRFSAEMPDATLATLKIQPSEPRDSAVYFCASGLDREAFFGQGTRLTVV.